These T cell receptor beta chains were read from a single sample in a study of shared clonotypes between healthy human individuals. Assay used: immunoSEQ multiplex PCR; TCRdb lists only in-frame clones, some missing. The repertoire holds about 820,000 clones, 80% to 95% seen once, with approximately 25% in the top ten. The specimen sequenced was naive CD8+ T cells sorted from blood. The receptor source for this set is a man aged 25-40 years in good health. CDR3s include the opening cysteine and the closing phenylalanine or tryptophan. Each record gives: J gene, clone size, D gene, V gene, CDR3 protein, CDR3 DNA. D genes are given only for firm matches. Only some rows state a clone size, as once, few, many or a class for expanded clones.

j_call: TRBJ2-7
clone_size: once
d_call: TRBD1
v_call: TRBV5-8
cdr3_aa: CASSFLRTGSYEQYF
cdr3_nt: TGTGCCAGCAGCTTTCTACGGACAGGCTCCTACGAGCAGTACTTC

j_call: TRBJ2-1
clone_size: .
d_call: .
v_call: TRBV7-2
cdr3_aa: CASSFSRADLSSYNEQFF
cdr3_nt: TGTGCCAGCAGCTTTTCCCGGGCGGACCTGAGCTCCTACAATGAGCAGTTCTTC

j_call: TRBJ1-5
clone_size: once
d_call: .
v_call: TRBV11-1
cdr3_aa: CASSAGGNQPQHF
cdr3_nt: TGTGCCAGCAGCGCAGGGGGCAATCAGCCCCAGCATTTT

j_call: TRBJ1-2
clone_size: .
d_call: .
v_call: TRBV5-5
cdr3_aa: CASSLKDPPQPF
cdr3_nt: TGTGCCAGCAGCTTGAAAGATCCCCCCCAACCCTTC

j_call: TRBJ2-4
clone_size: .
d_call: .
v_call: TRBV15
cdr3_aa: CATSSFGTVNIQYF
cdr3_nt: TGTGCCACCAGCAGCTTCGGGACCGTAAACATTCAGTACTTC

j_call: TRBJ2-7
clone_size: .
d_call: TRBD1
v_call: TRBV27
cdr3_aa: CASSWTGGDEQYF
cdr3_nt: TGTGCCAGCAGTTGGACAGGGGGCGACGAGCAGTACTTC

j_call: TRBJ2-1
clone_size: .
d_call: .
v_call: TRBV29-1
cdr3_aa: CSVHIKTGTQPHNEQFF
cdr3_nt: TGCAGCGTTCATATAAAGACCGGGACCCAACCCCACAATGAGCAGTTCTTC

j_call: TRBJ1-5
clone_size: .
d_call: .
v_call: TRBV27
cdr3_aa: CASSLSGGNQPQHF
cdr3_nt: TGTGCCAGCAGTTTATCAGGGGGCAATCAGCCCCAGCATTTT

j_call: TRBJ1-4
clone_size: once
d_call: .
v_call: TRBV2
cdr3_aa: CASIGRDGGNEKLFF
cdr3_nt: TGTGCCAGCATCGGCAGGGACGGGGGTAATGAAAAACTGTTTTTT

j_call: TRBJ2-1
clone_size: .
d_call: .
v_call: TRBV28
cdr3_aa: CASSSQWDSNNEQFF
cdr3_nt: TGTGCCAGCAGTTCTCAATGGGACTCCAACAATGAGCAGTTCTTC

j_call: TRBJ2-2
clone_size: .
d_call: TRBD2
v_call: TRBV27
cdr3_aa: CASSDGLAGYTGELFF
cdr3_nt: TGTGCCAGCAGTGACGGACTAGCGGGATACACCGGGGAGCTGTTTTTT

j_call: TRBJ2-4
clone_size: .
d_call: TRBD1
v_call: TRBV4-2
cdr3_aa: CASSPDRVDIQYF
cdr3_nt: TGTGCCAGCAGCCCCGACAGGGTTGACATTCAGTACTTC

j_call: TRBJ2-7
clone_size: .
d_call: TRBD1
v_call: TRBV5-5
cdr3_aa: CASSEGTVEQYF
cdr3_nt: TGTGCCAGCAGCGAAGGGACAGTCGAGCAGTACTTC

j_call: TRBJ2-1
clone_size: .
d_call: .
v_call: TRBV27
cdr3_aa: CASLNSNEQFF
cdr3_nt: TGTGCCAGCCTTAATTCTAATGAGCAGTTCTTC

j_call: TRBJ2-7
clone_size: .
d_call: TRBD2
v_call: TRBV6-5
cdr3_aa: CASNHGLAGGYEQYF
cdr3_nt: TGTGCCAGCAACCACGGACTAGCGGGAGGTTACGAGCAGTACTTC

j_call: TRBJ2-3
clone_size: once
d_call: .
v_call: TRBV5-1
cdr3_aa: CASSLEGTELGTDTQYF
cdr3_nt: TGCGCCAGCAGCTTGGAAGGGACGGAACTTGGCACAGATACGCAGTATTTT

j_call: TRBJ2-7
clone_size: .
d_call: TRBD2
v_call: TRBV28
cdr3_aa: CASSLWREGYSSYEQYF
cdr3_nt: TGTGCCAGCAGCCTCTGGCGGGAGGGCTATAGCTCCTACGAGCAGTACTTC

j_call: TRBJ1-4
clone_size: .
d_call: .
v_call: TRBV18
cdr3_aa: CASSQPGLENEKLFF
cdr3_nt: TGTGCCAGCTCACAGCCGGGACTCGAGAATGAAAAACTGTTTTTT

j_call: TRBJ1-1
clone_size: .
d_call: TRBD1
v_call: TRBV30
cdr3_aa: CAWSVPDRRNTEAFF
cdr3_nt: TGTGCCTGGAGTGTTCCGGACAGGAGGAACACTGAAGCTTTCTTT

j_call: TRBJ2-1
clone_size: .
d_call: TRBD2
v_call: TRBV6-1
cdr3_aa: CASAPIAGGPYEQFF
cdr3_nt: TGTGCCAGCGCCCCCATAGCGGGAGGGCCCTATGAGCAGTTCTTC

j_call: TRBJ2-1
clone_size: .
d_call: .
v_call: TRBV7-9
cdr3_aa: CASSQGNEQFF
cdr3_nt: TGTGCCAGCAGTCAGGGCAATGAGCAGTTCTTC

j_call: TRBJ2-5
clone_size: .
d_call: .
v_call: TRBV7-2
cdr3_aa: CASSLNLFGETQYF
cdr3_nt: TGTGCCAGCAGCTTAAACTTGTTTGGGGAGACCCAGTACTTC

j_call: TRBJ2-2
clone_size: .
d_call: TRBD1
v_call: TRBV5-6
cdr3_aa: CASSLAGTGGTGELFF
cdr3_nt: TGTGCCAGCAGCTTGGCTGGGACAGGGGGCACCGGGGAGCTGTTTTTT

j_call: TRBJ1-2
clone_size: .
d_call: .
v_call: TRBV5-5
cdr3_aa: CASSSPDRTNYGYTF
cdr3_nt: TGTGCCAGCAGCTCTCCGGACAGAACTAACTATGGCTACACCTTC

j_call: TRBJ2-1
clone_size: .
d_call: .
v_call: TRBV27
cdr3_aa: CASSDRPGSYNEQFF
cdr3_nt: TGTGCCAGCAGTGACAGGCCCGGCTCCTACAATGAGCAGTTCTTC

j_call: TRBJ2-7
clone_size: .
d_call: TRBD2
v_call: TRBV27
cdr3_aa: CASPRLADSYEQYF
cdr3_nt: TGTGCCAGCCCTAGACTAGCGGACTCCTACGAGCAGTACTTC

j_call: TRBJ2-7
clone_size: .
d_call: TRBD2
v_call: TRBV29-1
cdr3_aa: CSVVLAGYYEQYF
cdr3_nt: TGCAGCGTCGTTCTAGCGGGTTACTACGAGCAGTACTTC

j_call: TRBJ2-1
clone_size: .
d_call: .
v_call: TRBV5-4
cdr3_aa: CASSEPGAGPAINEQFF
cdr3_nt: TGTGCCAGCAGCGAACCCGGGGCGGGCCCTGCTATCAATGAGCAGTTCTTC

j_call: TRBJ2-1
clone_size: .
d_call: .
v_call: TRBV7-5
cdr3_aa: CARSPSGSGNCNEQFF
cdr3_nt: TGTGCCAGAAGCCCTAGCGGGTCCGGGAATTGCAATGAGCAGTTCTTC

j_call: TRBJ1-1
clone_size: few
d_call: .
v_call: TRBV18
cdr3_aa: CASSPPQGTTEAFF
cdr3_nt: TGTGCCAGCTCACCACCACAGGGTACCACTGAAGCTTTCTTT

j_call: TRBJ2-7
clone_size: .
d_call: .
v_call: TRBV5-6
cdr3_aa: CASSPNRASPYEQYF
cdr3_nt: TGTGCCAGCAGCCCAAACAGGGCGTCACCCTACGAGCAGTACTTC

j_call: TRBJ2-7
clone_size: .
d_call: .
v_call: TRBV2
cdr3_aa: CASISGQNQYEQYF
cdr3_nt: TGTGCCAGCATTTCGGGGCAAAACCAGTACGAGCAGTACTTC

j_call: TRBJ1-2
clone_size: .
d_call: .
v_call: TRBV2
cdr3_aa: CASPGSPEAYTF
cdr3_nt: TGTGCCAGCCCGGGATCTCCGGAAGCCTACACCTTC

j_call: TRBJ1-5
clone_size: once
d_call: .
v_call: TRBV18
cdr3_aa: CASSLDSNQPQHF
cdr3_nt: TGTGCCAGCTCCCTGGACAGCAATCAGCCCCAGCATTTT

j_call: TRBJ2-1
clone_size: .
d_call: .
v_call: TRBV9
cdr3_aa: CASSVVDGQVGNEQFF
cdr3_nt: TGTGCCAGCAGCGTAGTTGACGGACAAGTTGGCAATGAGCAGTTCTTC

j_call: TRBJ2-7
clone_size: .
d_call: .
v_call: TRBV14
cdr3_aa: CASSQLRTPYEQYF
cdr3_nt: TGTGCCAGCAGCCAACTGCGGACCCCCTACGAGCAGTACTTC

j_call: TRBJ1-5
clone_size: .
d_call: .
v_call: TRBV19
cdr3_aa: CASSIIPQGVGSQPQHF
cdr3_nt: TGTGCCAGTAGTATTATCCCCCAGGGAGTTGGGAGTCAGCCCCAGCATTTT

j_call: TRBJ1-5
clone_size: .
d_call: .
v_call: TRBV27
cdr3_aa: CASGKGYNQPQHF
cdr3_nt: TGTGCCAGCGGGAAGGGATACAATCAGCCCCAGCATTTT

j_call: TRBJ2-1
clone_size: .
d_call: TRBD1
v_call: TRBV12-5
cdr3_aa: CASGLDGTGYNEQFF
cdr3_nt: TGTGCTAGTGGTTTGGACGGGACAGGCTACAATGAGCAGTTCTTC

j_call: TRBJ2-7
clone_size: .
d_call: .
v_call: TRBV5-1
cdr3_aa: CASSLLSLVYEQYF
cdr3_nt: TGCGCCAGCAGCTTGTTGAGTCTCGTCTACGAGCAGTACTTC

j_call: TRBJ2-5
clone_size: .
d_call: .
v_call: TRBV5-1
cdr3_aa: CASWGMYQETQYF
cdr3_nt: TGCGCCAGTTGGGGCATGTACCAAGAGACCCAGTACTTC

j_call: TRBJ1-4
clone_size: .
d_call: .
v_call: TRBV5-1
cdr3_aa: CASSSYDGAFNEKLFF
cdr3_nt: TGCGCCAGCAGCTCATACGACGGTGCCTTTAATGAAAAACTGTTTTTT

j_call: TRBJ2-6
clone_size: .
d_call: .
v_call: TRBV2
cdr3_aa: CASIRGPGANVLTF
cdr3_nt: TGTGCCAGCATAAGGGGCCCCGGGGCCAACGTCCTGACTTTC

j_call: TRBJ2-3
clone_size: .
d_call: .
v_call: TRBV27
cdr3_aa: CASSPAWGDTDTQYF
cdr3_nt: TGTGCCAGCAGTCCCGCTTGGGGCGATACAGATACGCAGTATTTT

j_call: TRBJ1-1
clone_size: .
d_call: .
v_call: TRBV30
cdr3_aa: CAWSQGFGEAFF
cdr3_nt: TGTGCCTGGTCCCAAGGGTTCGGTGAAGCTTTCTTT

j_call: TRBJ2-1
clone_size: .
d_call: TRBD1
v_call: TRBV11-3
cdr3_aa: CASSLSTGGSYNEQFF
cdr3_nt: TGTGCCAGCAGCTTATCGACAGGGGGATCCTACAATGAGCAGTTCTTC

j_call: TRBJ2-7
clone_size: .
d_call: .
v_call: TRBV7-9
cdr3_aa: CASSLAEDRGHEQYF
cdr3_nt: TGTGCCAGCAGCTTAGCAGAGGACAGAGGTCACGAGCAGTACTTC

j_call: TRBJ2-7
clone_size: .
d_call: .
v_call: TRBV11-3
cdr3_aa: CASSAGATYEQYF
cdr3_nt: TGTGCCAGCAGCGCCGGGGCAACCTACGAGCAGTACTTC

j_call: TRBJ2-5
clone_size: .
d_call: TRBD2
v_call: TRBV10-2
cdr3_aa: CASARTSGPQETQYF
cdr3_nt: TGCGCCAGTGCCCGGACTAGCGGGCCTCAAGAGACCCAGTACTTC

j_call: TRBJ2-2
clone_size: .
d_call: .
v_call: TRBV5-6
cdr3_aa: CASRSPGLGTGELFF
cdr3_nt: TGTGCCAGCAGATCACCCGGCTTGGGCACCGGGGAGCTGTTTTTT

j_call: TRBJ2-1
clone_size: .
d_call: .
v_call: TRBV6-5
cdr3_aa: CASSADIHNEQFF
cdr3_nt: TGTGCCAGCAGCGCGGACATACACAATGAGCAGTTCTTC

j_call: TRBJ2-2
clone_size: once
d_call: .
v_call: TRBV28
cdr3_aa: CASSDLRETNTGELFF
cdr3_nt: TGTGCCAGTTCTGACCTCAGGGAGACGAACACCGGGGAGCTGTTTTTT